The 16 T cell receptor beta chains below come from one sample, sequenced in a study of CD8+ T cells in alopecia areata. Documented treatment: oral pan-JAK inhibitor, 5-10 mg twice daily. In each case, RNA was isolated and then reverse transcribed into cDNA as the sequencing template. Using immunoSEQ multiplex PCR, the repertoire was profiled, and TCRdb retains in-frame clones only, with some absent. The sample has 90,000 to 150,000 clones; around 56% are singletons. The sequenced sample was CD4+ T cells sorted from blood, obtained at week 4, from a patient treated with tofacitinib. Receptors originate from a human donor with alopecia areata.

This clone appeared a few times. This chain connects TRBV29-1 to TRBJ2-6; D is unclear. CDR3 length: 14 residues. Between the trimmed V and J ends, which lost 3 bases and 0 bases, there was a span of 6 bases. Germline values: CDR1 SQVTM, CDR2 ANQGSEA. CDR3 amino acids: CSVDLLSGANVLTF. CDR3 sequence (DNA): TGCAGCGTTGATTTGCTCTCTGGGGCCAACGTCCTGACTTTC.

J is TRBJ2-7 and V is TRBV29-1, with 7 bases fitting TRBD1. J was trimmed by 0 bases and V by 4 bases; bases with no gene match: 12. This CDR3 comprises 16 residues. Per germline, CDR1 SQVTM and CDR2 ANQGSEA. The CDR3: CSVVGGSRDSSYEQYF. The CDR3 nucleotides read TGCAGCGTTGTAGGGGGCTCAAGGGATTCCTCCTACGAGCAGTACTTC.

Only one count was recorded for this clone. The chain couples TRBV29-1 to TRBJ1-2; no clear D gene. The CDR3 runs to 13 residues. V was clipped by 3 bases and J by 6 bases, with 14 bases between them. The germline V gene encodes CDR1 SQVTM and CDR2 ANQGSEA. The CDR3 DNA reads TGCAGCGTTGATGTGTGGGTGGGCGATGGCTACACCTTC. This codes for CSVDVWVGDGYTF.

This chain's CDR3 is CASSLGTPGNEQFF. The CDR3 nucleotides read TGCGCCAGCAGCCTCGGGACTCCGGGTAATGAGCAGTTCTTC. This chain links TRBV5-1 with TRBJ2-1; D may be TRBD2 (6 bases). V lost 4 bases and J lost 7, with 15 bases in between. Germline CDR1 and CDR2: SGHRS and YFSETQ. The CDR3 is made up of 14 amino acids.

This clone was recorded a few times. The chain has TRBV29-1 and TRBJ2-1; 7 positions match TRBD1. Per the germline V gene, CDR1 is SQVTM and CDR2 is ANQGSEA. The trim removed 8 bases at V and 6 bases at J, leaving 13 bases unmatched. The CDR3 is 14 residues long. The CDR3 reads CSPKVEAGGNEQFF. DNA for the CDR3: TGCAGCCCCAAAGTTGAAGCAGGGGGCAATGAGCAGTTCTTC.

This clone is medium-sized by share. The chain joins TRBV27 to TRBJ1-4, with TRBD1 matching over 7 bases. There are 15 residues in the CDR3. V was pared by 4 bases and J by 10 bases, with 12 bases of the junction left unmatched. Germline V gene data show CDR1 as MNHEY and CDR2 as SMNVEV (reference sequence). The CDR3 is CASSSKGQVFGKLFF. The CDR3 coding sequence is TGTGCCAGCAGTTCCAAAGGACAGGTTTTTGGAAAACTGTTTTTT.

This clone turned up a few times. The chain links TRBV9 to TRBJ1-5; D gene uncertain. The CDR3 sequence is 14 residues long. Germline V gene data show CDR1 as SGDLS and CDR2 as YYNGEE. Trimming removed 0 bases from V and 4 bases from J, with 8 bases in between. CDR3 nucleotides: TGTGCCAGCAGCGTAGAACCATCTAATCAGCCCCAGCATTTT. It yields the protein CASSVEPSNQPQHF.

This rearrangement joins TRBV6-6 to TRBJ2-7, with D possibly matching TRBD2 (5 bases). The CDR3 covers 15 residues. CDR1 is MNHNY, CDR2 SVGAGI, per germline (reference sequence). V was clipped by 0 bases and J by 5 bases, with 14 bases between them. The CDR3 spells CASSYSTGRRNEQYF. The CDR3 coding sequence is TGTGCCAGCAGTTACTCGACGGGGAGAAGGAACGAGCAGTACTTC.

This clone was recorded many times. The rearrangement links TRBV11-2 to TRBJ1-2; D not resolved. Trimming removed 1 base from V and 2 bases from J, with 8 bases in between. The CDR3 sequence is 14 residues long. Germline CDR1 and CDR2: SGHAT and FQNNGV. DNA of the CDR3: TGTGCCAGCAGCTTAGCGGACGGAAACTATGGCTACACCTTC. Encoded protein: CASSLADGNYGYTF.

This clone was counted a few times. V usage is TRBV7-3 and J usage is TRBJ2-3; D is ambiguous. Trimming left V 0 bases short and J 2 bases short, with 9 bases between. Germline V CDR1 and CDR2: SGHTA, FQGTGA. The CDR3 consists of 15 residues. DNA of the CDR3: TGTGCCAGCAGCTTAACTCCCGTCTACACAGATACGCAGTATTTT. Protein sequence: CASSLTPVYTDTQYF.

V usage is TRBV19 and J usage is TRBJ2-3; 9 bases align to TRBD1. J was trimmed by 4 bases and V by 3 bases; bases with no gene match: 8. Germline lookup yields CDR1 LNHDA and CDR2 SQIVND (reference sequence). The CDR3 length is 16 residues. The CDR3: CASSMQRTGGADTQYF. The CDR3 DNA reads TGTGCCAGTAGTATGCAACGAACAGGGGGCGCAGATACGCAGTATTTT. Complete variable domain (other parts from reference TRBV19 and TRBJ2-3): DGGITQSPKYLFRKEGQNVTLSCEQNLNHDAMYWYRQDPGQGLRLIYYSQIVNDFQKGDIAEGYSVSREKKESFPLTVTSAQKNPTAFYLCASSMQRTGGADTQYFGPGTRLTVL.

This clone has a single count. The chain couples TRBV7-2 to TRBJ2-1, with D possibly matching TRBD2 (5 bases). CDR3 length: 12 residues. V was pared by 5 bases and J by 8 bases, with 10 bases between. Germline V CDR1 and CDR2: SGHTA, FQGNSA. Here the CDR3 reads CASSPGWDEQFF. The CDR3 DNA follows: TGTGCCAGCAGCCCGGGGTGGGATGAGCAGTTCTTC.

The V gene is TRBV7-2, the J gene TRBJ1-5; D remains ambiguous. V was clipped by 3 bases and J by 5 bases, with 8 bases between them. This CDR3 has 13 amino acids. Germline-derived CDR1 and CDR2 are SGHTA and FQGNSA. Here the CDR3 reads CASSLVLDQPQHF. CDR3 bases: TGTGCCAGCAGCTTGGTGCTAGATCAGCCCCAGCATTTT.

The table lists this clone with many counts. The rearrangement links TRBV10-3 to TRBJ1-3; TRBD1 agrees at 7 bases. This CDR3 has 15 residues. In germline, CDR1 is ENHRY, CDR2 SYGVKD. J gave up 1 base and V 8 bases, and 8 bases lay outside the gene matches. As DNA, the CDR3 is TGTGCCATCTCCGACCCAGGGGGTTCTGGAAACACCATATATTTT. Protein: CAISDPGGSGNTIYF.

V is TRBV7-7 and J is TRBJ2-3; D is possibly TRBD2 (6 bases). CDR3 size: 15 residues. CDR1 is SSHAT, CDR2 FNYEAQ, per germline (reference sequence). V shed 1 base and J shed 2 bases, with 10 bases lying between them. In DNA form, the CDR3 reads TGTGCCAGCAGCTTAGGTGGGGGGACCACAGATACGCAGTATTTT. The encoded protein is CASSLGGGTTDTQYF. The whole variable domain, filled in from reference TRBV7-7 and TRBJ2-3, reads GAGVSQSPRYKVTKRGQDVTLRCDPISSHATLYWYQQALGQGPEFLTYFNYEAQPDKSGLPSDRFSAERPEGSISTLTIQRTEQRDSAMYRCASSLGGGTTDTQYFGPGTRLTVL.

The chain recombines TRBV15 with TRBJ2-5; D remains unclear. Germline V gene data show CDR1 as LNHNV and CDR2 as YYDKDF (reference sequence). The V gene lost 1 base and the J gene lost 5 bases, with 11 bases spanning the gap. The CDR3 runs to 14 residues. In DNA form, the CDR3 reads TGTGCCACCAGCAGAGCCACGGGCGGTGAGACCCAGTACTTC. Translation: CATSRATGGETQYF.